The next 11 T cell receptor beta chains were all read from a single sample in a study of early T cells in non-severe SARS-CoV-2 infection. TCRdb passed the 5' RACE reads through MiXCR, listing each CDR3 protein once. The sample holds some 61,000 distinct CDR3 sequences, roughly 13% seen once. Source material: whole blood. The receptors were sampled from an adult who was a healthcare worker with PCR-confirmed SARS-CoV-2 infection or an uninfected control (not recorded which).

The chain recombines TRBV20-1 with TRBJ2-4; TRBD1 matches 8 bases. Germline V CDR1 and CDR2: DFQATT, SNEGSKA (reference sequence). Trimming cost V 2 bases and J 3 bases; bases outside gene matches: 3. The CDR3 is 14 residues long. The CDR3 loop is CSARQGASKNIQYF. The CDR3 nucleotides are TGCAGTGCTAGACAGGGGGCGAGCAAAAACATTCAGTACTTC.

This clonotype was observed many times. The rearrangement links TRBV9 to TRBJ2-7, with 7 nucleotides matching TRBD2. CDR1 is SGDLS, CDR2 YYNGEE, per germline. This CDR3 has 14 residues. V was clipped by 4 bases and J by 0 bases; unmatched bases: 4. Written as DNA, the CDR3 is TGTGCCAGCAGCTTTGGGACTACCTCCTACGAGCAGTACTTC. Its protein product is CASSFGTTSYEQYF.

There are many counts of this clonotype. The chain couples TRBV9 to TRBJ2-5, with D possibly matching TRBD2 (6 bases). CDR1 is SGDLS, CDR2 YYNGEE, per germline. This CDR3 region has 14 residues. V gave up 7 bases and J gave up 5 bases, with 18 bases separating them. CDR3 bases: TGTGCCAGCTCCCCTCGAGGAGGAGGGGAGACCCAGTACTTC. Its protein is CASSPRGGGETQYF.

The chain couples TRBV4-1 to TRBJ2-7; the D is unclear. This CDR3 comprises 11 residues. Germline values: CDR1 MGHRA, CDR2 YSYEKL. The V gene lost 1 base and the J gene lost 5 bases, with 3 bases spanning the gap. The CDR3 DNA is TGCGCCAGCAGCCAAGCGAACGAGCAGTACTTC. Amino acids: CASSQANEQYF.

The chain combines TRBV5-5 with TRBJ2-2; no reliable D call. The ends were cut back, 0 bases at V and 7 bases at J, with 4 bases in the middle. The CDR3 length is 12 residues. Per the germline V gene, CDR1 is SGHKS and CDR2 is YYEKEE (reference sequence). CDR3 residues: CASSLEFGELFF. Here the CDR3 DNA reads TGTGCCAGCAGCTTGGAGTTCGGGGAGCTGTTTTTT.

There are many counts of this clonotype. This chain links TRBV7-8 with TRBJ2-3; TRBD2 agrees at 13 bases. The CDR3 spans 16 residues. Trimming at V came to 5 bases and at J to 3 bases, leaving 5 bases not matched to a gene. Germline CDR1 SGHVS, CDR2 FQNEAQ. The CDR3 DNA reads as TGTGCCAGCAGCGAAGGACTAGCGGGAGTAACAGATACGCAGTATTTT. Translated, it gives CASSEGLAGVTDTQYF.

This clonotype was detected many times. This chain uses TRBV7-9 with TRBJ2-1; 8 bases are shared with TRBD1. The length of the CDR3 is 15 residues. Per germline, CDR1 SEHNR and CDR2 FQNEAQ (reference sequence). Trimming took 1 base from V and 7 from J; bases not matched to a gene: 6. The CDR3: CASSLVQGAINEQFF. In DNA form, the CDR3 reads TGTGCCAGCAGCTTAGTGCAGGGGGCGATTAATGAGCAGTTCTTC.

This clonotype has a handful of counts. The chain carries TRBV29-1 and TRBJ2-7, with a weak D call TRBD1 (6 bases). With 7 bases removed from V and 0 bases from J, the gap between germline ends came to 10 bases. Germline V gene sequence: CDR1 SQVTM, CDR2 ANQGSEA. The CDR3 sequence is 12 residues long. CDR3 coding DNA: TGCAGCGGGGGACACGGCTCCTACGAGCAGTACTTC. Protein product: CSGGHGSYEQYF.

The chain is built from TRBV10-3 and TRBJ2-2; D might be TRBD1 or TRBD2, each matching 5 bases. The germline V gene encodes CDR1 ENHRY and CDR2 SYGVKD. V was shortened by 11 bases and J by 4 bases, with 14 bases between the two germline ends. CDR3 length equals 13 residues. The CDR3 coding sequence is TGTGCCCGAAGTGAGGGGAGCACCGGGGAGCTGTTTTTT. Its protein is CARSEGSTGELFF.

This clonotype was picked up a small number of times. The chain combines TRBV5-4 with TRBJ2-2; 8 bases fit TRBD1. CDR1 SGHNT and CDR2 YYREEE come from the germline V gene (reference sequence). Germline trimming cut 4 bases from V and 5 bases from J; bases unmatched to any gene: 7. The CDR3 has 15 residues. In DNA form, the CDR3 reads TGTGCCAGCAGCGCGACAGGGGTTATAACCGGGGAGCTGTTTTTT. Translating gives CASSATGVITGELFF.

J is TRBJ2-7 and V is TRBV28; D is ambiguous. This CDR3 is built from 12 residues. V lost 6 bases and J 7 bases, leaving 13 bases between the germline ends. Germline V CDR1 and CDR2: MDHEN, SYDVKM. CDR3 sequence (DNA): TGTGCCAGCAGACCAGTGGTTGGGGAGCAGTACTTC. Protein: CASRPVVGEQYF. The whole variable domain, filled in from reference TRBV28 and TRBJ2-7, reads DVKVTQSSRYLVKRTGEKVFLECVQDMDHENMFWYRQDPGLGLRLIYFSYDVKMKEKGDIPEGYSVSREKKERFSLILESASTNQTSMYLCASRPVVGEQYFGPGTRLTVT.